Listed below are T cell receptor beta chains from one sample, sequenced in a study of cytomegalovirus exposure and HLA in healthy donors. Sequencing was performed with immunoSEQ multiplex PCR; in TCRdb, only in-frame clones are kept and a portion is missing. The sample includes some 78,000 clones, 72% of them seen just once. The specimen was PBMCs. Receptor source: a woman between 35 and 50 years old in good health and CMV-seropositive. The CDR3 runs from the conserved cysteine through the conserved F or W. D genes are given only for firm matches. The size field is filled for only some rows; it gives once, few, many or a size class.

v_call: TRBV9
clone_size: once
j_call: TRBJ1-4
d_call: TRBD1
cdr3_aa: CASSVGWDRGHEKLFF
cdr3_nt: TGTGCCAGCAGCGTAGGCTGGGACAGGGGTCATGAAAAACTGTTTTTT

v_call: TRBV10-1
clone_size: few
j_call: TRBJ1-1
d_call: NA
cdr3_aa: CASSEYRDMNTEAFF
cdr3_nt: TGCGCCAGCAGTGAGTATAGAGATATGAACACTGAAGCTTTCTTT

v_call: TRBV6-1
clone_size: few
j_call: TRBJ1-1
d_call: TRBD1
cdr3_aa: CASSVDRAGGLNTEAFF
cdr3_nt: TGTGCCAGCAGTGTAGACAGGGCCGGCGGATTGAACACTGAAGCTTTCTTT

v_call: TRBV10-2
clone_size: few
j_call: TRBJ1-5
d_call: NA
cdr3_aa: CATRDRTNQPQHF
cdr3_nt: TGCGCCACCAGAGACAGGACGAATCAGCCCCAGCATTTT

v_call: TRBV30
clone_size: NA
j_call: TRBJ1-1
d_call: NA
cdr3_aa: CAWSPLPNTEAFF
cdr3_nt: TGTGCCTGGAGTCCCCTCCCGAACACTGAAGCTTTCTTT

v_call: TRBV14
clone_size: NA
j_call: TRBJ2-1
d_call: TRBD2
cdr3_aa: CASSQNTREQQFF
cdr3_nt: TGTGCCAGCAGCCAAAATACGCGGGAGCAGCAGTTCTTC

v_call: TRBV10-1
clone_size: NA
j_call: TRBJ2-1
d_call: NA
cdr3_aa: CASSDILRGDEQFF
cdr3_nt: TGCGCCAGCAGTGACATCCTACGGGGAGATGAGCAGTTCTTC

v_call: TRBV6-6
clone_size: NA
j_call: TRBJ2-3
d_call: TRBD2
cdr3_aa: CASSYSTSGGTDTQYF
cdr3_nt: TGTGCCAGCAGTTACTCGACTAGCGGGGGCACAGATACGCAGTATTTT

v_call: TRBV6-5
clone_size: NA
j_call: TRBJ1-2
d_call: TRBD1
cdr3_aa: CASSQGQGAYYGYTF
cdr3_nt: TGTGCCAGCAGTCAAGGACAGGGGGCTTACTATGGCTACACCTTC

v_call: TRBV2
clone_size: NA
j_call: TRBJ1-5
d_call: NA
cdr3_aa: CASSQVSNQPQHF
cdr3_nt: TGTGCCAGCAGTCAGGTTAGCAATCAGCCCCAGCATTTT

v_call: TRBV6-5
clone_size: NA
j_call: TRBJ2-3
d_call: NA
cdr3_aa: CASSSRTATDTQYF
cdr3_nt: TGTGCCAGCAGTTCTCGGACAGCCACAGATACGCAGTATTTT

v_call: TRBV28
clone_size: NA
j_call: TRBJ1-5
d_call: TRBD1
cdr3_aa: CASSLWGDRSPFNQPQHF
cdr3_nt: TGTGCCAGCAGTTTATGGGGGGACAGAAGCCCTTTCAATCAGCCCCAGCATTTT

v_call: TRBV19
clone_size: few
j_call: TRBJ2-1
d_call: NA
cdr3_aa: CASSLQGGHEQFF
cdr3_nt: TGTGCCAGTAGTTTACAAGGAGGCCATGAGCAGTTCTTC

v_call: TRBV20-1
clone_size: NA
j_call: TRBJ1-2
d_call: NA
cdr3_aa: CSAKGAYTF
cdr3_nt: TGCAGTGCTAAGGGAGCCTACACCTTC

v_call: TRBV9
clone_size: NA
j_call: TRBJ1-6
d_call: TRBD1
cdr3_aa: CASSRQGVNSPLHF
cdr3_nt: TGTGCCAGCAGCCGTCAGGGGGTGAATTCACCCCTCCACTTT

v_call: TRBV27
clone_size: NA
j_call: TRBJ2-2
d_call: NA
cdr3_aa: CASSFRRGLELFF
cdr3_nt: TGTGCCAGCAGTTTTCGGCGGGGCTTGGAGCTGTTTTTT

v_call: TRBV6-1
clone_size: NA
j_call: TRBJ2-1
d_call: TRBD2
cdr3_aa: CASSEGTSGSNEQFF
cdr3_nt: TGTGCCAGCAGTGAGGGGACTAGCGGGAGTAATGAGCAGTTCTTC

v_call: TRBV27
clone_size: NA
j_call: TRBJ1-1
d_call: NA
cdr3_aa: CASSPPGHRNTEAFF
cdr3_nt: TGTGCCAGCAGTCCTCCGGGACACAGGAACACTGAAGCTTTCTTT

v_call: TRBV5-1
clone_size: NA
j_call: TRBJ2-7
d_call: NA
cdr3_aa: CASSQSGTPKALATDEQYF
cdr3_nt: TGCGCCAGCAGCCAGTCCGGGACTCCCAAAGCGTTGGCAACGGACGAGCAGTACTTC

v_call: TRBV7-6
clone_size: NA
j_call: TRBJ2-6
d_call: NA
cdr3_aa: CASSLEASSSGANVLTF
cdr3_nt: TGTGCCAGCAGCTTAGAAGCTTCCTCCTCTGGGGCCAACGTCCTGACTTTC

v_call: TRBV7-9
clone_size: NA
j_call: TRBJ1-2
d_call: TRBD1
cdr3_aa: CASRSRVTGGKGYGYTF
cdr3_nt: TGTGCCAGCAGATCCCGAGTGACAGGGGGCAAAGGCTATGGCTACACCTTC

v_call: TRBV4-3
clone_size: NA
j_call: TRBJ1-4
d_call: TRBD1
cdr3_aa: CASSQDLAGGAVANEKLFF
cdr3_nt: TGCGCCAGCAGCCAAGATCTAGCAGGGGGCGCGGTGGCTAATGAAAAACTGTTTTTT

v_call: TRBV5-1
clone_size: NA
j_call: TRBJ1-1
d_call: TRBD1
cdr3_aa: CASSPSQGAQTEAFF
cdr3_nt: TGCGCCAGCAGCCCTTCCCAGGGGGCGCAAACTGAAGCTTTCTTT

v_call: TRBV5-1
clone_size: NA
j_call: TRBJ2-3
d_call: TRBD2
cdr3_aa: CASSLGLAGGGTDTQYF
cdr3_nt: TGCGCCAGCAGCTTGGGACTAGCGGGAGGAGGTACGGATACGCAGTATTTT